These 23 T cell receptor beta chains were all obtained from the same sample, sequenced in a study of shared clonotypes between healthy human individuals. Sequenced by immunoSEQ multiplex PCR; TCRdb stores in-frame clones only, minus some. The data show some 500,000 clones, less than 80% seen once. Sequencing was performed on PBMCs. All receptors come from a woman in her thirties or forties in good health. Some clones in this sample may be carry-over from other donors' samples.

The genes are TRBV14 and TRBJ2-7; no clear D gene. The germline V and J ends were trimmed by 0 bases and 3 bases, with 18 bases remaining between them. Germline CDR1 reads SGHDN; CDR2 reads FVKESK. The CDR3 consists of 17 residues. The CDR3 loop is CASSQDPRWADIYEQYF. The CDR3 bases are TGTGCCAGCAGCCAAGATCCCCGCTGGGCAGACATCTACGAGCAGTACTTC.

The CDR3, as DNA: TGTGCCTGGAGTCGCGACTTGTTGAGCTCCTACAATGAGCAGTTCTTC. As protein: CAWSRDLLSSYNEQFF. The chain joins TRBV30 to TRBJ2-1; D is ambiguous. The CDR3 contains 16 residues. Trimming removed 2 bases from V and 0 bases from J, with 14 bases in between. Germline loops: CDR1 GTSNPN, CDR2 SVGIG (reference sequence).

This clone was detected only a few times. The CDR3 spells CASSLGENRYEQYF. For the CDR3, the DNA is TGTGCCAGCAGCTTGGGGGAGAATAGGTACGAGCAGTACTTC. V gene TRBV5-4 combines with J gene TRBJ2-7, with D possibly matching TRBD2 (5 bases). V was pared by 0 bases and J by 4 bases, with 11 bases between. The CDR3 consists of 14 residues. Germline V gene lookup returns CDR1 SGHNT and CDR2 YYREEE (reference sequence).

With regard to this clone: This CDR3 is also generated by other DNA sequences in the sample. The genes are TRBV6-1 and TRBJ2-7; D gene unclear. The germline V gene has CDR1 MNHNS and CDR2 SASEGT. V was shortened by 1 base and J by 2 bases, with 6 bases between the two germline ends. There are 13 residues in the CDR3. The CDR3 coding sequence is TGTGCCAGCAGTGAAGGGCTACCCTACGAGCAGTACTTC. The encoded protein is CASSEGLPYEQYF.

This rearrangement joins TRBV7-2 to TRBJ2-4, with 9 nucleotides matching TRBD1. Germline V lookup: CDR1 SGHTA, CDR2 FQGNSA. There are 11 residues in the CDR3. V dropped 5 bases and J dropped 13; count of bases not matched to a gene: 3. The CDR3 loop is CASSPGQGQYF. Written as DNA, the CDR3 is TGTGCCAGCAGCCCCGGACAGGGGCAGTACTTC.

The chain combines TRBV6-5 with TRBJ2-7; unclear D gene. V lost 4 bases to trimming and J lost 0 bases, with 13 bases between them. Germline V CDR1 and CDR2: MNHEY, SVGAGI. There are 15 residues in the CDR3. This chain's CDR3 is CASSLGRTLSYEQYF. CDR3 nucleotides: TGTGCCAGCAGTTTGGGAAGAACTCTCTCCTACGAGCAGTACTTC.

The chain recombines TRBV5-4 with TRBJ2-3, with D maybe TRBD2 (6 bases). V was shortened by 5 bases and J by 8 bases, with 21 bases between the two germline ends. This CDR3 has 15 residues. Germline-derived CDR1 and CDR2 are SGHNT and YYREEE (reference sequence). CDR3 coding DNA: TGTGCCAGCAGTTCCGGGACTCGGGACTTTATTACGCAGTATTTT. Its protein is CASSSGTRDFITQYF.

This clone was counted only a few times. The chain employs TRBV21-1 and TRBJ2-1; the tabulated D call, TRBD2, remains unverified against the DNA. TRBV21-1 is marked as a pseudogene. This CDR3 has 18 amino acids. The CDR3 DNA is TGTGCCAGCCGGGTTCCTACGCAGCGACTAGCGGTCTACAATGAGCAGTTCTTC. It encodes CASRVPTQRLAVYNEQFF.

The chain is built from TRBV5-5 and TRBJ2-5; tentatively, D is TRBD2 (5 bases). Germline CDR1 reads SGHKS; CDR2 reads YYEKEE (reference sequence). The CDR3 totals 13 residues. The germline V and J ends were trimmed by 2 bases and 5 bases, with 10 bases remaining between them. The CDR3 nucleotides are TGTGCCAGCAGCTTAGAGGGTCTCGAGACCCAGTACTTC. This translates into CASSLEGLETQYF.

This clone was counted a single time. This sequence joins TRBV19 and TRBJ1-4; unclear D gene. Germline lookup yields CDR1 LNHDA and CDR2 SQIVND (reference sequence). Trimming shortened V by 3 bases and J by 7 bases, and 12 bases separated the two germline ends. The CDR3 is 14 residues long. This chain's CDR3 is CASSIAGVGEKLFF. In nucleotides, the CDR3 is TGTGCCAGTAGTATTGCCGGGGTTGGTGAAAAACTGTTTTTT.

The chain uses TRBV5-4 and TRBJ2-2; 8 bases align to TRBD2. Trimming removed 0 bases from V and 2 bases from J; junction bases left unmatched: 3. Germline CDR1 and CDR2: SGHNT and YYREEE (reference sequence). There are 16 residues in the CDR3. CDR3 region: CASSLGLAGNTGELFF. The CDR3 DNA follows: TGTGCCAGCAGCTTGGGCCTAGCGGGCAACACCGGGGAGCTGTTTTTT.

In nucleotides, the CDR3 is TGTGCCAGCAGTCCCGGGACACTTGGGCAGCCCCAGCATTTT. Residues: CASSPGTLGQPQHF. The rearrangement joins TRBV28 to TRBJ1-5; a weak D match, TRBD1 (6 bases). The germline V gene encodes CDR1 MDHEN and CDR2 SYDVKM. Trimming took off 5 bases at V and 7 bases at J, with 15 bases between the two ends. This CDR3 comprises 14 residues.

This clone occurred a few times. The rearrangement joins TRBV6-1 to TRBJ2-1; TRBD2 matches at 13 bases. The CDR3 extends over 14 amino acids. The germline gives CDR1 MNHNS, CDR2 SASEGT. J was trimmed by 6 bases and V by 4 bases; bases with no gene match: 0. Here the CDR3 DNA reads TGTGCCAGCAGTGGACTAGCGGGAGGCAATGAGCAGTTCTTC. Protein: CASSGLAGGNEQFF.

This clone was observed once. This chain uses TRBV21-1 with TRBJ2-5; TRBD1 is the table's D call, not checked against the DNA. TRBV21-1 is a known pseudogene. CDR3 length: 14 amino acids. The CDR3 region has the DNA TGTGCCAGCAGCACCGGGACAGACATACGGGCCCAGTACTTC. It translates to CASSTGTDIRAQYF.

This clone was seen only a few times. V and J are TRBV27 and TRBJ1-1; 7 bases map to TRBD1. Unmatched junction bases numbered 11, after V lost 5 bases and J lost 8 bases. The V gene's germline CDR1 is MNHEY and CDR2 SMNVEV (reference sequence). The CDR3 covers 14 residues. Here the CDR3 reads CASSGRDSPVEAFF. CDR3 nucleotides: TGTGCCAGCAGTGGACGGGACAGCCCAGTGGAAGCTTTCTTT.

CDR3 nucleotide sequence: TGTGCCAGCAGTGGGGCTGGAACGTATACGCAGTATTTT. Its translation is CASSGAGTYTQYF. V is TRBV6-1 and J is TRBJ2-3; unclear D gene. The length of the CDR3 is 13 residues. Germline V gene lookup returns CDR1 MNHNS and CDR2 SASEGT. V was clipped by 4 bases and J by 7 bases, with 12 bases between them.

J is TRBJ2-5 and V is TRBV5-6; no reliable D call. This CDR3 comprises 13 residues. Trimming removed 4 bases from V and 9 bases from J, with 16 bases in between. Germline CDR1 and CDR2: SGHDT and YYEEEE. The CDR3 bases are TGTGCCAGCAGCCCCGGACCCCAAACGGCCCAGTACTTC. Its translation: CASSPGPQTAQYF. Together with reference TRBV5-6 and TRBJ2-5, the CDR3 gives the full variable domain: DAGVTQSPTHLIKTRGQQVTLRCSPKSGHDTVSWYQQALGQGPQFIFQYYEEEERQRGNFPDRFSGHQFPNYSSELNVNALLLGDSALYLCASSPGPQTAQYFGPGTRLLVL.

The chain carries TRBV27 and TRBJ2-5; D is unresolved. Gene TRBJ2-7 matches the end of the DNA better, so the J call may be wrong. There are 13 residues in the CDR3. Germline V lookup: CDR1 MNHEY, CDR2 SMNVEV (reference sequence). Here the CDR3 reads CASSLSPYNEQYF. The DNA of the CDR3 is TGTGCCAGCAGTTTAAGTCCTTACAACGAGCAGTACTTC.

V usage is TRBV6-1 and J usage is TRBJ2-7; D ambiguous. V was shortened by 2 bases and J by 1 base, with 3 bases between the two germline ends. The germline gives CDR1 MNHNS, CDR2 SASEGT. This CDR3 spans 12 amino acids. In DNA, the CDR3 is TGTGCCAGCAGTGAATGGTCCTACGAGCAGTACTTC. Translation gives CASSEWSYEQYF.

V and J are TRBV28 and TRBJ2-7; 8 nucleotides align to TRBD2. The CDR3 runs to 12 residues. Germline CDR1 reads MDHEN; CDR2 reads SYDVKM. J lost 5 bases, V lost 11 bases, and 8 bases had no gene match. CDR3 coding DNA: TGTGCCGGAAGCGGGAGCACCGACGAGCAGTACTTC. Amino acids: CAGSGSTDEQYF.

This clone showed up just a few times. The chain joins TRBV7-9 to TRBJ2-2, with D possibly being TRBD1 or TRBD2 (5 bases each). The CDR3 is made up of 16 amino acids. Trimming removed 4 bases at V and 5 bases at J, with 17 bases between. CDR1 SEHNR and CDR2 FQNEAQ come from the germline V gene (reference sequence). The CDR3 coding sequence is TGTGCCAGCAGCTCCCCGGGACCCCAGGAAACCGGGGAGCTGTTTTTT. It specifies CASSSPGPQETGELFF.

J is TRBJ1-1 and V is TRBV5-4, with D unclear. This CDR3 has 13 amino acids. The germline V gene encodes CDR1 SGHNT and CDR2 YYREEE (reference sequence). The V and J ends lost 2 bases and 7 bases respectively, with 12 bases between them. The CDR3 here is CASSFGSRGEAFF. Here the CDR3 DNA reads TGTGCCAGCAGCTTCGGGTCCCGGGGTGAAGCTTTCTTT.

This rearrangement joins TRBV15 to TRBJ1-5; D is uncertain. Germline values: CDR1 LNHNV, CDR2 YYDKDF (reference sequence). The CDR3 covers 12 residues. V was cut by 5 bases and J by 4 bases, with 6 bases left in between. Here the CDR3 reads CATSPPNQPQHF. DNA for the CDR3: TGTGCCACCAGCCCACCAAATCAGCCCCAGCATTTT.